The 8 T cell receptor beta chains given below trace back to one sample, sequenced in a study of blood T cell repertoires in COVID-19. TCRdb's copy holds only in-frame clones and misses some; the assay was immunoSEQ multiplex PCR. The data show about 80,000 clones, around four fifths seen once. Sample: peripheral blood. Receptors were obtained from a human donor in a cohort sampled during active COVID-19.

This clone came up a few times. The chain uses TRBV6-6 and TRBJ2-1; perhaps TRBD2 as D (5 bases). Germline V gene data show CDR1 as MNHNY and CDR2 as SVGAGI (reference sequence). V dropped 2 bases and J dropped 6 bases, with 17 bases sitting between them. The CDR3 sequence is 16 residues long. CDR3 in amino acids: CASSYLSGPPTNEQFF. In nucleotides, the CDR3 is TGTGCCAGCAGTTACCTAAGCGGCCCGCCCACCAATGAGCAGTTCTTC.

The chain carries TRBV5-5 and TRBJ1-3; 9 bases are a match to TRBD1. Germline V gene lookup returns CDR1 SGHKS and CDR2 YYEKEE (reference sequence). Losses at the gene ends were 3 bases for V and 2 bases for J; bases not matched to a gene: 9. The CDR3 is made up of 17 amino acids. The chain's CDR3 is CASSSGQGRRTGNTIYF. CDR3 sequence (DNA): TGTGCCAGCAGCTCGGGACAGGGTAGGAGAACTGGAAACACCATATATTTT.

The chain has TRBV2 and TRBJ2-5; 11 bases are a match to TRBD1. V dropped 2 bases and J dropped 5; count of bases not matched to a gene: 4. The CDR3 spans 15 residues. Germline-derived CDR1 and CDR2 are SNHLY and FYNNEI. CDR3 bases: TGTGCCAGCAGTGAACTCGGGACAGGGGGGGAGACCCAGTACTTC. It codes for CASSELGTGGETQYF.

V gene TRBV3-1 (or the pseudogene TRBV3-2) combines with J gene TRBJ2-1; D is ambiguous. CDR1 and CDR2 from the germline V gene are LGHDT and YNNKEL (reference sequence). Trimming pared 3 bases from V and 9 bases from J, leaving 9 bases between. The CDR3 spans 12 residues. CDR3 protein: CASSHGVGEQFF. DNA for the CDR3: TGTGCCAGCAGCCACGGAGTGGGTGAGCAGTTCTTC.

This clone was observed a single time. This chain's CDR3 is CASSIVGVSSYEQYF. DNA of the CDR3: TGTGCCAGTAGTATAGTAGGAGTGTCCTCCTACGAGCAGTACTTC. The chain combines TRBV19 with TRBJ2-7; D gene uncertain. Germline V gene lookup returns CDR1 LNHDA and CDR2 SQIVND (reference sequence). Trimming stripped 1 base from V and 0 bases from J, with 10 bases between. This CDR3 is built from 15 residues.

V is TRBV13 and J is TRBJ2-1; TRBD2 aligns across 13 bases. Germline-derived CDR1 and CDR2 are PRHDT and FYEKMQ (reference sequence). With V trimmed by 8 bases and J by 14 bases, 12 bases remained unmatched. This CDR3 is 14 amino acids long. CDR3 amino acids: CASLIWTSGRNKFF. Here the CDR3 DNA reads TGTGCCAGCTTAATTTGGACTAGCGGGAGAAATAAGTTCTTC.

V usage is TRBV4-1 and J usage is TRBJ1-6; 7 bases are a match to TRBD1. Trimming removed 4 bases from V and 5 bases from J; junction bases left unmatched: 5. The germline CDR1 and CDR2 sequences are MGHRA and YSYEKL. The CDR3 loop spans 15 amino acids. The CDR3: CASSRATGNNSPLHF. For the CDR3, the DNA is TGCGCCAGCAGCCGCGCGACAGGGAATAATTCACCCCTCCACTTT.

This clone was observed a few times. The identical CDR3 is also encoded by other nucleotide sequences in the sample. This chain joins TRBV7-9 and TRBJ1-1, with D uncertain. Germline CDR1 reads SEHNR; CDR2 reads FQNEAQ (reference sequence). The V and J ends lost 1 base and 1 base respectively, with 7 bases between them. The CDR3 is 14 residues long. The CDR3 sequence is CASSLVTPNTEAFF. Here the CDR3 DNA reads TGTGCCAGCAGCTTAGTCACACCGAACACTGAAGCTTTCTTT.